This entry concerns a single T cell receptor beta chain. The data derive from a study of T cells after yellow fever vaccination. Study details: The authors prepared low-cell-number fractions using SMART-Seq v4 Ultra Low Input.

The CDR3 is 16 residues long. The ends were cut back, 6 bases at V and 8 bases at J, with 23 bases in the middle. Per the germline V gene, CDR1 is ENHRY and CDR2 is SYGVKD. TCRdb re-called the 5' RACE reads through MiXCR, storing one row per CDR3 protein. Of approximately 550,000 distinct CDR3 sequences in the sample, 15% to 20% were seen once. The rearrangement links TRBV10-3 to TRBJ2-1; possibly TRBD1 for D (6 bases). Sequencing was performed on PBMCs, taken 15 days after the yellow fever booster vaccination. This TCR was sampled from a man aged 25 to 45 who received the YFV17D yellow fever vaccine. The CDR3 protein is CAISDPPGQGLYEQFF. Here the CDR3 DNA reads TGTGCCATCAGCGATCCTCCGGGACAAGGGCTGTATGAGCAGTTCTTC.